The 14 T cell receptor beta chains below all came from one sample that was sequenced in a study of beta chain features in type 1 diabetes. Sequencing targeted expressed TCRB transcripts, as all isolated RNA had been reverse transcribed. Assay used: immunoSEQ multiplex PCR; TCRdb lists only in-frame clones, some missing. This table holds 360,000 or so clones, around 19% found once. The sequenced material came from naive CD4+ T cells from blood. These receptor sequences come from a woman under 30 in good health.

This clone has a handful of counts. The chain carries TRBV9 and TRBJ2-2; 11 positions agree with TRBD1. V lost 3 bases and J lost 5; bases outside the gene matches: 6. The CDR3 is made up of 16 amino acids. Per the germline V gene, CDR1 is SGDLS and CDR2 is YYNGEE. CDR3 in amino acids: CASSAGTGGGTGELFF. The DNA of the CDR3 is TGTGCCAGCAGCGCGGGGACAGGGGGTGGTACCGGGGAGCTGTTTTTT.

Only a few counts were recorded for this clone. V usage is TRBV7-9 and J usage is TRBJ2-7; D unresolved. The V gene lost 3 bases and the J gene lost 2 bases, with 5 bases spanning the gap. This CDR3 spans 12 amino acids. Germline lookup yields CDR1 SEHNR and CDR2 FQNEAQ (reference sequence). CDR3 residues: CASSFEPYEQYF. The CDR3 coding sequence is TGTGCCAGCAGCTTTGAGCCCTACGAGCAGTACTTC.

This clone has more than one count but fewer than ten. J is TRBJ1-5 and V is TRBV18; D possibly corresponds to TRBD1 (6 bases). From germline, CDR1 is KGHSH and CDR2 LQKENI. The CDR3 runs to 15 residues. The V gene lost 2 bases and the J gene lost 6 bases, with 14 bases spanning the gap. CDR3 coding DNA: TGTGCCAGCTCACCATCACAGGGCGCGGTTCAGCCCCAGCATTTT. Amino acids: CASSPSQGAVQPQHF. Looking up the rest from reference TRBV18 and TRBJ1-5 gives the full variable domain: NAGVMQNPRHLVRRRGQEARLRCSPMKGHSHVYWYRQLPEEGLKFMVYLQKENIIDESGMPKERFSAEFPKEGPSILRIQQVVRGDSAAYFCASSPSQGAVQPQHFGDGTRLSIL.

The chain recombines TRBV4-1 with TRBJ1-1, with a possible D match to TRBD1 (5 bases). From germline, CDR1 is MGHRA and CDR2 YSYEKL. CDR3 length: 13 residues. The V end lost 3 bases, the J end lost 5 bases, and 10 bases lay between the germline ends. DNA of the CDR3: TGCGCCAGCAGCCACGAAGACAGAACTGAAGCTTTCTTT. Translation: CASSHEDRTEAFF.

This chain uses TRBV5-1 with TRBJ2-5; possible D gene TRBD1, 5 bases. Trimming cost V 3 bases and J 5 bases, with 11 bases left between them. Per the germline V gene, CDR1 is SGHRS and CDR2 is YFSETQ. The CDR3 contains 13 residues. CDR3 in DNA: TGCGCCAGCAGCTCGGACACAAGGGAGACCCAGTACTTC. The encoded protein is CASSSDTRETQYF. The whole variable domain, filled in from reference TRBV5-1 and TRBJ2-5, reads KAGVTQTPRYLIKTRGQQVTLSCSPISGHRSVSWYQQTPGQGLQFLFEYFSETQRNKGNFPGRFSGRQFSNSRSEMNVSTLELGDSALYLCASSSDTRETQYFGPGTRLLVL.

This clone showed up just a few times. J is TRBJ2-5 and V is TRBV25-1; 8 bases agree with TRBD1. The J call may be in error: the DNA end matches TRBJ2-7 better. The CDR3 length is 17 residues. Germline CDR1 MGHDK, CDR2 SYGVNS. The CDR3 reads CASSGPRGTGGSYEQYF. In nucleotides, the CDR3 is TGTGCCAGCAGTGGCCCCAGAGGAACAGGGGGTTCCTACGAGCAGTACTTC.

This clone was seen more than once but under ten times. The rearrangement links TRBV18 to TRBJ2-1; D is undetermined. From germline, CDR1 is KGHSH and CDR2 LQKENI. The length of the CDR3 is 13 residues. V was clipped by 5 bases and J by 6 bases, with 11 bases between them. The CDR3 here is CASSLAVVNEQFF. CDR3 in DNA: TGTGCCAGCTCATTGGCGGTGGTCAATGAGCAGTTCTTC.

The chain employs TRBV10-3 and TRBJ2-5; the D gene is possibly TRBD2 (6 bases). Germline V lookup: CDR1 ENHRY, CDR2 SYGVKD. Trimming pared 0 bases from V and 5 bases from J, leaving 16 bases between. This CDR3 comprises 16 residues. CDR3 residues: CAISESRTTLSETQYF. For the CDR3, the DNA is TGTGCCATCAGTGAGTCGAGGACTACCTTGTCGGAGACCCAGTACTTC.

CDR3 sequence: CASSPGQGNSPLHF. CDR3 nucleotides: TGTGCCAGCAGCCCGGGACAGGGGAATTCACCCCTCCACTTT. The gene calls are TRBV7-3 and TRBJ1-6, with TRBD1 identical over 10 bases. The CDR3 length is 14 residues. Trimming took 5 bases from V and 7 from J; bases not matched to a gene: 2. The germline V gene has CDR1 SGHTA and CDR2 FQGTGA.

V and J are TRBV5-4 and TRBJ1-1; no definite D call. The CDR3 totals 14 residues. CDR1 and CDR2 (germline): SGHNT, YYREEE (reference sequence). V gave up 1 base and J gave up 1 base, with 8 bases separating them. CDR3 loop: CASSLKQTNTEAFF. The CDR3 DNA sequence: TGTGCCAGCAGCTTGAAACAGACGAACACTGAAGCTTTCTTT.

This clone has just a few counts. The chain couples TRBV29-1 to TRBJ1-1; D uncertain. The CDR3 runs 12 residues. Germline CDR1 reads SQVTM; CDR2 reads ANQGSEA. Trimming took off 5 bases at V and 1 base at J, with 8 bases between the two ends. The CDR3 sequence: CSVTRPNTEAFF. DNA of the CDR3: TGCAGCGTTACCAGGCCGAACACTGAAGCTTTCTTT.

The chain recombines TRBV12-5 with TRBJ2-7, with TRBD1 as a possible D gene (6 bases). The CDR3 extends over 13 amino acids. Looked up from germline, CDR1 is LGHNT and CDR2 is FRNRAP. Deletions cut 4 bases from V and 2 bases from J, with 9 bases between. DNA of the CDR3: TGTGCTAGTGGTTCCGACAGGCCCTACGAGCAGTACTTC. Encoded protein: CASGSDRPYEQYF.

This clone was picked up a small number of times. The V call is TRBV30, the J call TRBJ2-1, with TRBD2 matching over 9 bases. J gave up 8 bases and V 4 bases, and 6 bases lay outside the gene matches. This CDR3 has 13 amino acids. In germline, CDR1 is GTSNPN, CDR2 SVGIG (reference sequence). In DNA form, the CDR3 reads TGTGCCTGGACCGGACTAGCGTTCGATGAGCAGTTCTTC. Its protein product is CAWTGLAFDEQFF. Together with reference TRBV30 and TRBJ2-1, the CDR3 gives the full variable domain: SQTIHQWPATLVQPVGSPLSLECTVEGTSNPNLYWYRQAAGRGLQLLFYSVGIGQISSEVPQNLSASRPQDRQFILSSKKLLLSDSGFYLCAWTGLAFDEQFFGPGTRLTVL.

J is TRBJ2-7 and V is TRBV4-1, with 7 bases that match TRBD1. J was trimmed by 1 base and V by 1 base; bases with no gene match: 4. Germline-derived CDR1 and CDR2 are MGHRA and YSYEKL. The CDR3 loop spans 15 amino acids. The CDR3 nucleotides are TGCGCCAGCAGCCAAGTCTGGACAGGTTCCTACGAGCAGTACTTC. Translating it yields CASSQVWTGSYEQYF.